This T cell receptor (beta chain) was observed in a study of identical twins. Study outcomes and limitations: Invariant cells of the MAIT and iNKT types might have partly distorted the zero-insertion analyses. Twins' surplus sharing was weaker for beta out-of-frame sequences.

Comment on this clonotype: Its antigen remains unidentified.

Between the trimmed V and J ends, which lost 11 bases and 5 bases, there was a span of 13 bases. Germline lookup yields CDR1 MNHEY and CDR2 SMNVEV (reference sequence). The CDR3 spans 13 residues. All of the donors were Caucasians in good health. A universal primer site was created by template switching, with the cDNA bearing unique molecular identifiers. TCRdb ran MiXCR on the 5' RACE reads and lists one entry per CDR3 protein. The data hold more than 1.5 million distinct CDR3 sequences, with roughly a third observed a single time. Sequenced sample: cord blood. V usage is TRBV27 and J usage is TRBJ1-6; D remains ambiguous. The clonotype was recovered from a newborn girl in good health. CDR3 protein: CAGRTAHNSPLHF. CDR3 DNA sequence: TGTGCCGGGCGGACGGCCCATAATTCACCCCTCCACTTT.